Described below is a single T cell receptor (beta chain) sequence and its context. This specimen includes other DNA sequences encoding the same CDR3. These data belong to a study of shared clonotypes between healthy human individuals. Study at large: The study used three CD4 naive, three CD4 memory, two CD8 naive and one CD8 memory plate per donor.

Losses at the gene ends were 0 bases for V and 2 bases for J; bases not matched to a gene: 5. Germline V lookup: CDR1 SGHRS, CDR2 YFSETQ. This CDR3 is built from 15 residues. Clones were sequenced by immunoSEQ multiplex PCR, and TCRdb holds only the in-frame ones, with some missing. This sample has under 1,900,000 clones; approximately 98.5% occur once, and the top ten carry approximately 0.4%. The chain is built from TRBV5-1 and TRBJ2-7, with TRBD1 matching over 7 bases. Sequencing was performed on naive CD4+ T cells sorted from blood. Subset defined: CD45RA+ positively selected. The TCR sequence derives from a man younger than 45 in good health. CDR3 sequence: CASSLGTGVTYEQYF. The CDR3 nucleotides are TGCGCCAGCAGCTTGGGAACAGGGGTGACCTACGAGCAGTACTTC.